This passage covers 32 T cell receptor beta chains from one sample sequenced in a study of cytomegalovirus exposure and HLA in healthy donors. The PCR contained 60 Vbeta and 13 Jbeta primers. The assay was immunoSEQ multiplex PCR, and TCRdb's table has in-frame clones only and misses some. The sample records 150,000 to 200,000 clones, roughly 80% being singletons. Sequenced: PBMCs. The receptor set was obtained from a woman aged 18 to 35 in good health and CMV-seronegative.

The genes are TRBV19 and TRBJ1-2; D is possibly TRBD1 (5 bases). V was cut by 3 bases and J by 3 bases, with 11 bases left in between. Germline CDR1 LNHDA, CDR2 SQIVND (reference sequence). This CDR3 region has 14 residues. This CDR3 is CASSMRRQYYGYTF. In DNA form, the CDR3 reads TGTGCCAGTAGTATGCGTAGACAGTACTATGGCTACACCTTC.

In DNA form, the CDR3 reads TGTGCCAGCAGTGAATCCCCGCCTGGACTAGTACCCTACAATGAGCAGTTCTTC. It specifies CASSESPPGLVPYNEQFF. The V gene is TRBV2, the J gene TRBJ2-1; 7 positions agree with TRBD2. V was clipped by 2 bases and J by 2 bases; unmatched bases: 12. CDR3 size: 18 residues. CDR1 is SNHLY and CDR2 is FYNNEI in the germline V gene.

The rearrangement links TRBV15 to TRBJ2-7; TRBD1 aligns across 7 bases. The germline V gene encodes CDR1 LNHNV and CDR2 YYDKDF (reference sequence). With 1 base clipped from V and 3 bases from J, the junction kept 12 bases outside the gene matches. The CDR3 length is 17 residues. The DNA of the CDR3 is TGTGCCACCAGCAGAGTGGACGGACAGGTACTCTTCTACGAGCAGTACTTC. This translates into CATSRVDGQVLFYEQYF.

The sample holds a few counts of this clone. The CDR3: CASSDLAPDTQYF. In nucleotides, the CDR3 is TGCGCCAGCAGTGACCTAGCCCCAGATACGCAGTATTTT. The chain couples TRBV10-2 to TRBJ2-3; tentatively, D is TRBD2 (5 bases). Germline-derived CDR1 and CDR2 are WSHSY and SAAADI. There are 13 residues in the CDR3. V was shortened by 3 bases and J by 4 bases, with 8 bases between the two germline ends.

The rearrangement uses TRBV27 and TRBJ2-1; 8 bases align to TRBD2. Germline-derived CDR1 and CDR2 are MNHEY and SMNVEV (reference sequence). With 2 bases clipped from V and 13 bases from J, the junction kept 4 bases outside the gene matches. The CDR3 totals 12 residues. The CDR3 DNA sequence: TGTGCCAGCAGTTTAGCGGGAGGCCTCCAGTTCTTC. This codes for CASSLAGGLQFF.

This chain joins TRBV19 and TRBJ1-2; 7 positions agree with TRBD1. The CDR3 contains 14 residues. The V gene's germline CDR1 is LNHDA and CDR2 SQIVND (reference sequence). J lost 3 bases, V lost 5 bases, and 6 bases had no gene match. The CDR3 is CASSEDRVDYGYTF. For the CDR3, the DNA is TGTGCCAGTAGTGAAGACAGGGTCGACTATGGCTACACCTTC.

The genes are TRBV14 and TRBJ2-3; TRBD1 aligns across 7 bases. V trimming: 4 bases; J trimming: 5 bases; junction bases outside the gene matches: 9. CDR3 size: 15 residues. The germline V gene has CDR1 SGHDN and CDR2 FVKESK. The CDR3 nucleotides are TGTGCCAGCAGCCCTCGACAGGGACGGAGAGATACGCAGTATTTT. Translating gives CASSPRQGRRDTQYF.

The chain uses TRBV4-1 and TRBJ1-5; 7 bases align to TRBD1. The ends lost 4 bases at V and 3 bases at J; junction bases unmatched: 6. Germline CDR1 reads MGHRA; CDR2 reads YSYEKL. The CDR3 is 15 residues long. The CDR3 bases are TGCGCCAGCAGCCCCCAGGGGGTGAACAATCAGCCCCAGCATTTT. Residues: CASSPQGVNNQPQHF.

CDR3 DNA sequence: TGTGCCAGCAGCCCGGTTGGTCCGCACCTCCTCTACAATGAGCAGTTCTTC. Encoded protein: CASSPVGPHLLYNEQFF. The chain employs TRBV9 and TRBJ2-1; no firm D call. The germline CDR1 and CDR2 sequences are SGDLS and YYNGEE. The ends were cut back, 4 bases at V and 3 bases at J, with 20 bases in the middle. CDR3 length: 17 residues.

CDR3 nucleotide sequence: TGTGCCAGCAGTGGGAGGTTTGGCGGTTCCTACAATGAGCAGTTCTTC. As protein: CASSGRFGGSYNEQFF. V usage is TRBV6-4 and J usage is TRBJ2-1; possible D gene TRBD2, 5 bases. V was trimmed by 4 bases and J by 1 base, leaving 14 bases between them. Germline V gives CDR1 MRHNA, CDR2 SNTAGT. The CDR3 has 16 amino acids.

J is TRBJ2-6 and V is TRBV11-3; 7 bases are a match to TRBD1. This CDR3 is built from 17 residues. V shed 3 bases and J 2 bases; nucleotides not matched to a gene: 7. Germline V gene sequence: CDR1 SGHNT, CDR2 YENEEA. The CDR3 spells CASSFGDSWAGANVLTF. The CDR3 DNA follows: TGTGCCAGCAGCTTCGGGGACAGCTGGGCTGGGGCCAACGTCCTGACTTTC.

The chain has TRBV10-2 and TRBJ1-2; D not certain. This CDR3 comprises 14 residues. V lost 3 bases and J 4 bases, leaving 12 bases between the germline ends. Germline lookup yields CDR1 WSHSY and CDR2 SAAADI. CDR3 coding DNA: TGCGCCAGCAGTGATTCCGTCAGGATCTATGGCTACACCTTC. Encoded protein: CASSDSVRIYGYTF.

V and J are TRBV28 and TRBJ2-2; tentatively, D is TRBD2 (6 bases). The ends were cut back, 5 bases at V and 1 base at J, with 20 bases in the middle. CDR1 and CDR2 (germline): MDHEN, SYDVKM. The CDR3 runs to 18 residues. This chain's CDR3 is CASSPHLSGKLNTGELFF. CDR3 bases: TGTGCCAGCAGTCCACATCTTAGCGGAAAACTGAACACCGGGGAGCTGTTTTTT.

This chain links TRBV27 with TRBJ1-1; 11 bases are shared with TRBD1. V shed 6 bases, J shed 6 bases, and the junction held 9 bases outside the gene matches. CDR3 size: 15 residues. CDR1 and CDR2 from the germline V gene are MNHEY and SMNVEV (reference sequence). As DNA, the CDR3 is TGTGCCAGCAGACGAACCGGGACAGGGGGGCCTGAAGCTTTCTTT. Translating it yields CASRRTGTGGPEAFF.

This chain connects TRBV15 to TRBJ1-3; D is unresolved. CDR3 length equals 15 residues. The V end was cut by 8 bases, the J end by 0 bases, with 14 bases between. Germline CDR1 LNHNV, CDR2 YYDKDF (reference sequence). CDR3 sequence: CATEAAAGSGNTIYF. The CDR3 DNA is TGTGCCACCGAAGCCGCCGCGGGCTCTGGAAACACCATATATTTT.

The chain combines TRBV28 with TRBJ2-7; TRBD1 might be the D (5 bases). This CDR3 has 12 residues. Germline lookup yields CDR1 MDHEN and CDR2 SYDVKM. V dropped 5 bases and J dropped 6 bases, with 11 bases sitting between them. The CDR3 is CASSPSGCEQYF. The CDR3 region has the DNA TGTGCCAGCAGTCCGTCAGGGTGCGAGCAGTACTTC.

The V and J genes are TRBV6-5 and TRBJ2-2, with a possible D match to TRBD2 (6 bases). This CDR3 has 15 amino acids. The V and J ends lost 6 bases and 5 bases respectively, with 16 bases between them. Germline V lookup: CDR1 MNHEY, CDR2 SVGAGI. CDR3: CASSPPGLATGELFF. The CDR3 nucleotides are TGTGCCAGCAGCCCTCCGGGACTCGCAACCGGGGAGCTGTTTTTT.

This sequence joins TRBV19 and TRBJ1-5; TRBD1 matches at 9 bases. The V segment lost 4 bases and the J segment 5 bases; nucleotides outside the gene matches: 9. The germline gives CDR1 LNHDA, CDR2 SQIVND (reference sequence). CDR3 size: 16 residues. CDR3 region: CASSTLRTGGYQPQHF. The CDR3 nucleotides read TGTGCCAGTAGTACTCTACGTACAGGGGGCTATCAGCCCCAGCATTTT.

For the CDR3, the DNA is TGTGCCAGCAGCTTTGGGACTAGTCGCAATGAGCAGTTCTTC. Translated, it gives CASSFGTSRNEQFF. This chain uses TRBV7-2 with TRBJ2-1; the match to TRBD2 covers 8 bases. CDR3 length: 14 amino acids. V dropped 3 bases and J dropped 6; count of bases not matched to a gene: 4. Germline-derived CDR1 and CDR2 are SGHTA and FQGNSA.

The chain joins TRBV10-3 to TRBJ2-3; 7 positions agree with TRBD2. The length of the CDR3 is 14 residues. CDR1 and CDR2 (germline): ENHRY, SYGVKD. V was clipped by 6 bases and J by 2 bases; unmatched bases: 5. DNA for the CDR3: TGTGCCATCAGCCGACTAGCCGCCACAGATACGCAGTATTTT. This encodes CAISRLAATDTQYF.

The V gene is TRBV28, the J gene TRBJ1-5; perhaps TRBD1 as D (6 bases). The CDR3 is 16 amino acids. With 5 bases removed from V and 0 bases from J, the gap between germline ends came to 14 bases. The V gene's germline CDR1 is MDHEN and CDR2 SYDVKM. CDR3 sequence (DNA): TGTGCCAGCAGTCCCACGGGGGGCTATAGCAATCAGCCCCAGCATTTT. This gives the protein CASSPTGGYSNQPQHF.

The chain joins TRBV9 to TRBJ1-2; no firm D call. This CDR3 has 14 residues. Germline CDR1 SGDLS, CDR2 YYNGEE. Trimming cost V 2 bases and J 4 bases, with 12 bases left between them. CDR3 DNA sequence: TGTGCCAGCAGCGTTCAGGAAAAGTCCTATGGCTACACCTTC. Its protein is CASSVQEKSYGYTF. Full variable domain (remainder filled in from reference TRBV9 and TRBJ1-2): DSGVTQTPKHLITATGQRVTLRCSPRSGDLSVYWYQQSLDQGLQFLIQYYNGEERAKGNILERFSAQQFPDLHSELNLSSLELGDSALYFCASSVQEKSYGYTFGSGTRLTVV.

The CDR3 loop is CASSLLNTGELFF. CDR3 sequence (DNA): TGTGCCAGCAGCCTCTTGAACACCGGGGAGCTGTTTTTT. This chain uses TRBV7-6 with TRBJ2-2; D call uncertain. The V and J ends lost 5 bases and 1 base respectively, with 5 bases between them. This CDR3 spans 13 amino acids. In germline, CDR1 is SGHVS, CDR2 FNYEAQ.

This clone came up once. V gene TRBV28 combines with J gene TRBJ2-3; D unresolved. The CDR3 spans 15 residues. Trimming stripped 6 bases from V and 5 bases from J, with 18 bases between. Germline V gene lookup returns CDR1 MDHEN and CDR2 SYDVKM. CDR3 loop: CASSRSGSGIDTQYF. The CDR3 coding sequence is TGTGCCAGCAGCCGTTCCGGGTCCGGCATAGATACGCAGTATTTT. The full variable domain, rest sourced from reference TRBV28 and TRBJ2-3, is DVKVTQSSRYLVKRTGEKVFLECVQDMDHENMFWYRQDPGLGLRLIYFSYDVKMKEKGDIPEGYSVSREKKERFSLILESASTNQTSMYLCASSRSGSGIDTQYFGPGTRLTVL.

This sequence joins TRBV2 and TRBJ1-4; perhaps TRBD1 as D (5 bases). The CDR3 runs 14 residues. The V end lost 6 bases, the J end lost 4 bases, and 12 bases lay between the germline ends. Germline V gene lookup returns CDR1 SNHLY and CDR2 FYNNEI. CDR3 sequence (DNA): TGTGCCAGCAGCGGAGGGGTGGGTAATGAAAAACTGTTTTTT. Translated, it gives CASSGGVGNEKLFF.

The chain links TRBV6-5 to TRBJ2-5; 9 bases align to TRBD2. This CDR3 has 15 residues. With 6 bases clipped from V and 4 bases from J, the junction kept 9 bases outside the gene matches. Germline CDR1 is MNHEY and CDR2 is SVGAGI. The CDR3 DNA reads as TGTGCCAGCAGGGACCTGGGACTAGCCATAGAGACCCAGTACTTC. This translates into CASRDLGLAIETQYF.

The chain uses TRBV28 and TRBJ1-5, with TRBD1 as a possible D gene (6 bases). CDR1 and CDR2 (germline): MDHEN, SYDVKM. The ends were cut back, 5 bases at V and 4 bases at J, with 12 bases in the middle. This CDR3 has 14 residues. The CDR3 DNA sequence: TGTGCCAGCAGTCCTGGGGGCCTAAATCAGCCCCAGCATTTT. Translation gives CASSPGGLNQPQHF.

The genes are TRBV18 and TRBJ2-2, with D possibly matching TRBD1 (5 bases). Germline CDR1 is KGHSH and CDR2 is LQKENI. This CDR3 has 15 residues. Trimming cost V 4 bases and J 1 base, with 10 bases left between them. CDR3 amino acids: CASSLKGRNTGELFF. CDR3 DNA sequence: TGTGCCAGCTCACTGAAGGGGCGGAACACCGGGGAGCTGTTTTTT.

This chain links TRBV19 with TRBJ2-5, with 9 positions matching TRBD2. The DNA end is more similar to TRBJ2-7, so the J call may be wrong. The germline CDR1 and CDR2 sequences are LNHDA and SQIVND (reference sequence). CDR3 length equals 15 residues. CDR3 sequence: CASSPTSGPAYEQYF. The CDR3 bases are TGTGCCAGTAGTCCCACTAGCGGGCCTGCCTACGAGCAGTACTTC.

The chain couples TRBV19 to TRBJ1-2; 7 bases align to TRBD1. Germline lookup yields CDR1 LNHDA and CDR2 SQIVND (reference sequence). This CDR3 is built from 14 residues. V gave up 6 bases and J gave up 0 bases; unmatched junction bases: 4. The DNA for the CDR3 is TGTGCCAGTAGAGGACAGGCCGCTAACTATGGCTACACCTTC. Protein sequence: CASRGQAANYGYTF.

The chain uses TRBV9 and TRBJ2-1, with TRBD2 matching 14 bases. The junction had 12 bases not matched to a gene; V was cut back by 4 bases and J by 6 bases. Per the germline V gene, CDR1 is SGDLS and CDR2 is YYNGEE. This CDR3 has 18 residues. CDR3 DNA sequence: TGTGCCAGCAGCTCCCGGACTAGCGGGAGGTCTAGCCGCAATGAGCAGTTCTTC. Its protein product is CASSSRTSGRSSRNEQFF.

CDR3 coding DNA: TGTGCCAGCAGCCGAGCCGGACAGGGGCTGTCCTACGAGCAGTACGTC. This codes for CASSRAGQGLSYEQYV. The V and J genes are TRBV11-2 and TRBJ2-7, with TRBD1 identical over 9 bases. Trimming cost V 5 bases and J 1 base; bases outside gene matches: 9. CDR1 and CDR2 (germline): SGHAT, FQNNGV. This CDR3 region has 16 residues.